The clone carrying this T cell receptor (beta chain) has just a few counts. The trim removed 3 bases at V and 3 bases at J, leaving 7 bases unmatched. Germline CDR1 reads SGHDT; CDR2 reads YYEEEE. The CDR3 covers 15 residues. The sample originates from a study of patients and donors after allogeneic stem cell transplantation. TCRdb re-called the RT-PCR reads with MiXCR, one entry per CDR3 protein. The table shows more than 150,000 distinct CDR3 sequences, with roughly 24% occurring only once. Sequences were obtained from blood, either unsorted or a sorted T cell fraction (not recorded which). The TCR sequence derives from a human donor who was either an allogeneic HSCT recipient or a stem cell or donor lymphocyte infusion donor (not recorded which). It is not recorded whose cells these are; they may come from a transplant donor. The chain recombines TRBV5-6 with TRBJ2-3; 7 bases match TRBD2. The CDR3 protein is CASSSGGIKTDTQYF. CDR3 sequence (DNA): TGTGCCAGCAGCTCCGGGGGGATTAAGACAGATACGCAGTATTTT.